The clone carrying this TCR beta chain was detected many times. As yet, its antigen is unknown. Between the trimmed V and J ends, which lost 2 bases and 3 bases, there was a span of 10 bases. The CDR3 is made up of 14 amino acids. Germline CDR1 is SGHAT and CDR2 is FQDESV (reference sequence). The sample comes from a study of Graves' ophthalmopathy and Graves' hyperthyroidism. Study in general: Sampling took place at initial diagnosis, with peripheral blood obtained before any treatment.

Having ophthalmopathy, the donors showed moderate-to-severe activity, CAS ≥3 and NOSPECS ≥4, with disease lasting under 3 months. Whole-study results and caveats: Clonotypes were expanded in thyroid at above 0.001 frequency, and most also appeared in blood.

Amplification of TCR beta CDR3 regions used RNA transcripts. In the first round, RT-PCR was carried out with HTBI primers, and a multiplex PCR formed the second round. TCRdb passed the multiplex PCR reads through MiXCR, listing each CDR3 protein once. The sample includes around 400,000 distinct CDR3 sequences, roughly 18% of them seen just once. This sequence was found in a woman younger than 30 with Graves' ophthalmopathy. The chain couples TRBV11-1 to TRBJ1-1; D uncertain. Sequencing was done on a sample of peripheral blood. CDR3 in amino acids: CASSLIIRDTEAFF. DNA for the CDR3: TGTGCCAGCAGCTTAATCATCCGAGACACTGAAGCTTTCTTT. Based on the CDR3 plus reference TRBV11-1 and TRBJ1-1, the full variable domain is EAEVAQSPRYKITEKSQAVAFWCDPISGHATLYWYRQILGQGPELLVQFQDESVVDDSQLPKDRFSAERLKGVDSTLKIQPAELGDSAMYLCASSLIIRDTEAFFGQGTRLTVV.